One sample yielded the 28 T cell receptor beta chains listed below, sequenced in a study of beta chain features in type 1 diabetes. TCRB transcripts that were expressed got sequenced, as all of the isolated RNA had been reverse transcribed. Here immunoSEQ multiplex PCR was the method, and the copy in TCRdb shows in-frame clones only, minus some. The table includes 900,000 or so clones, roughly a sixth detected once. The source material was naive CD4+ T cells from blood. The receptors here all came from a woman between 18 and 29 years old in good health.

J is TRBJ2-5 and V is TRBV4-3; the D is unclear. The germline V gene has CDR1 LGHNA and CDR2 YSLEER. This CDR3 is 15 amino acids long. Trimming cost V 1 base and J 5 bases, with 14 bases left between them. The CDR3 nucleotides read TGCGCCAGCAGCCAAGGGGCCCTATCGGTGGAGACCCAGTACTTC. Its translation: CASSQGALSVETQYF.

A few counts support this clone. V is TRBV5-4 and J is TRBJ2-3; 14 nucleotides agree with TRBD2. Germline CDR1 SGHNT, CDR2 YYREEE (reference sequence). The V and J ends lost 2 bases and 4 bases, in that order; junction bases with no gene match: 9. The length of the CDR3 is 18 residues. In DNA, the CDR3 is TGTGCCAGCAGCTTAAGACTAGCGGGAGGGCCCGGGGCAGATACGCAGTATTTT. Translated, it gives CASSLRLAGGPGADTQYF.

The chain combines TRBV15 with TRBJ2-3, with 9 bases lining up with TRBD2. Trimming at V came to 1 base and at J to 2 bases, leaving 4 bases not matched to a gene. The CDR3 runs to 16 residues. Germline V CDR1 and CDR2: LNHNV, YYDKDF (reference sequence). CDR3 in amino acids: CATSRAAGGTTDTQYF. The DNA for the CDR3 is TGTGCCACCAGCAGAGCTGCGGGAGGGACCACAGATACGCAGTATTTT.

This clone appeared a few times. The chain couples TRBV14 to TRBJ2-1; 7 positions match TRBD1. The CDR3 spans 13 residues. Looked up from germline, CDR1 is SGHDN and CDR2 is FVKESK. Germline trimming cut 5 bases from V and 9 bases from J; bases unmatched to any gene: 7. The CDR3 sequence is CASSAMTGSEQFF. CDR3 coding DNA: TGTGCCAGCAGCGCCATGACAGGGTCTGAGCAGTTCTTC.

The DNA of the CDR3 is TGCGCCAGCAGCCAAGAAAAATCACTAGCGGGAAGTTTGGATGAGCAGTTCTTC. Amino acids: CASSQEKSLAGSLDEQFF. The chain combines TRBV4-3 with TRBJ2-1, with 10 nucleotides matching TRBD2. V gave up 0 bases and J gave up 8 bases; unmatched junction bases: 13. The germline gives CDR1 LGHNA, CDR2 YSLEER. This CDR3 region has 18 residues.

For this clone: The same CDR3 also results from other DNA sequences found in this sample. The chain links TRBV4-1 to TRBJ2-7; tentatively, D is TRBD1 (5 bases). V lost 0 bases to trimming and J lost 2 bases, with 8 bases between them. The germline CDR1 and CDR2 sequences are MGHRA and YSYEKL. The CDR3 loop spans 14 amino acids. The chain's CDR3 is CASSQDWGTYEQYF. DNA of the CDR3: TGCGCCAGCAGCCAAGATTGGGGCACCTACGAGCAGTACTTC.

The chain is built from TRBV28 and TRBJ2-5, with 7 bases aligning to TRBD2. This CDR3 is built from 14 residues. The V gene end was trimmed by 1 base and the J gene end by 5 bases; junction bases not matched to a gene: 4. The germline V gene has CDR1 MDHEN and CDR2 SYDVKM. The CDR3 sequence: CASSLLGRAETQYF. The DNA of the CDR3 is TGTGCCAGCAGTTTATTGGGGAGGGCTGAGACCCAGTACTTC.

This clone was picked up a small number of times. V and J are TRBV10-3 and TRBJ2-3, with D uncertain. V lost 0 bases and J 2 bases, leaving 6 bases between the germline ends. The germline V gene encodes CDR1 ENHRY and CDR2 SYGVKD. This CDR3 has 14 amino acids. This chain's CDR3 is CAISESKVTDTQYF. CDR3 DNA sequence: TGTGCCATCAGTGAGTCGAAGGTCACAGATACGCAGTATTTT.

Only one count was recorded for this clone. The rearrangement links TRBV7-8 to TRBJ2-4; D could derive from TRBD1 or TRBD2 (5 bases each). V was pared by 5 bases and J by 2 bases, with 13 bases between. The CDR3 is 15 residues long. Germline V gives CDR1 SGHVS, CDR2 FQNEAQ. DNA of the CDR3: TGTGCCAGCAGCGAAGATTGGGGGACCAAAAACATTCAGTACTTC. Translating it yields CASSEDWGTKNIQYF. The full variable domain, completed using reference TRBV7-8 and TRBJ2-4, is GAGVSQSPRYKVAKRGQDVALRCDPISGHVSLFWYQQALGQGPEFLTYFQNEAQLDKSGLPSDRFFAERPEGSVSTLKIQRTQQEDSAVYLCASSEDWGTKNIQYFGAGTRLSVL.

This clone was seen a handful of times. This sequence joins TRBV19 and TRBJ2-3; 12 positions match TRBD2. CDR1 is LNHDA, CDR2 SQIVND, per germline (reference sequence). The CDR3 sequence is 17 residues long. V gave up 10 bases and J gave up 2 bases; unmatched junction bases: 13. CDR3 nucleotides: TGTGCCACTTCCGGACTAGCGGGGAACCCATTCACAGATACGCAGTATTTT. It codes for CATSGLAGNPFTDTQYF.

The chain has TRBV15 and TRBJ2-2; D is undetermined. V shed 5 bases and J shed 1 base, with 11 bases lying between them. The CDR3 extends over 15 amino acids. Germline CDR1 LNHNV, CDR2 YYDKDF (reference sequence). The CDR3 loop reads CATSGAFRNTGELFF. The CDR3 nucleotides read TGTGCCACCAGCGGCGCGTTCCGGAACACCGGGGAGCTGTTTTTT.

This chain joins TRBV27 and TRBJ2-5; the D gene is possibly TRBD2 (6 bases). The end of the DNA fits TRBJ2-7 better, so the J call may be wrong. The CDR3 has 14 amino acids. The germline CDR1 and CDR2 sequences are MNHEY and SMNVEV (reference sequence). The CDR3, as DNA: TGTGCCAGCAGTTCGAGACGGGAGAACTACGAGCAGTACTTC. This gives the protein CASSSRRENYEQYF.

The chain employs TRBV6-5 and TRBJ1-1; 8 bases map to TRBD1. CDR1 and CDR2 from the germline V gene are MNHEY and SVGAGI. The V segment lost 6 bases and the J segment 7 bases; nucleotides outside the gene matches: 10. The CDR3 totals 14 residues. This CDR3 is CASSPTGGVGEAFF. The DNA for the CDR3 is TGTGCCAGCAGCCCCACAGGGGGAGTTGGTGAAGCTTTCTTT.

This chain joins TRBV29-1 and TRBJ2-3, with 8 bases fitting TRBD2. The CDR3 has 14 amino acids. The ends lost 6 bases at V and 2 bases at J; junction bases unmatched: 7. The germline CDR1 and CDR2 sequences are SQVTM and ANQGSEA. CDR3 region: CSVQSGSVTDTQYF. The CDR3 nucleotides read TGCAGCGTACAGAGCGGGAGTGTCACAGATACGCAGTATTTT.

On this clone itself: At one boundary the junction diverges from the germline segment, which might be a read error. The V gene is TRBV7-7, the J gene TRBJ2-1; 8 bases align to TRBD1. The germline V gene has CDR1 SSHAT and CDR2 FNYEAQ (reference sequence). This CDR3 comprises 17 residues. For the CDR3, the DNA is TGTGCTAGCAGCTTGATCGAGGACAGGGTAAACTACAATGAGCAGTTCTTC. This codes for CASSLIEDRVNYNEQFF.

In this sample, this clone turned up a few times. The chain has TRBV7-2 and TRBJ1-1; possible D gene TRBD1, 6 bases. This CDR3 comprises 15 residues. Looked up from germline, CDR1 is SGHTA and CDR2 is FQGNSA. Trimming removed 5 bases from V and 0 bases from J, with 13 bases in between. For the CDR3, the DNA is TGTGCCAGCAGCCACGGACAGCTAATGAACACTGAAGCTTTCTTT. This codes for CASSHGQLMNTEAFF.

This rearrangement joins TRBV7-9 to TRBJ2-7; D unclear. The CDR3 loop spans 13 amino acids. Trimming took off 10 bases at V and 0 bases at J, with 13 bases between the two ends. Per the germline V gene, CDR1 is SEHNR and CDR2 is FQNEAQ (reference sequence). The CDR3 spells CATWSHRSYEQYF. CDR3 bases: TGTGCCACCTGGAGCCATCGCTCCTACGAGCAGTACTTC.

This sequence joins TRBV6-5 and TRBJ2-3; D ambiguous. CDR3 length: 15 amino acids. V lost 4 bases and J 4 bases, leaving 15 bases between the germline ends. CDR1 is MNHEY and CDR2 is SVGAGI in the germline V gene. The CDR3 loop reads CASSSTFSGSDTQYF. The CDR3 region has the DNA TGTGCCAGCAGTTCCACCTTCTCCGGATCAGATACGCAGTATTTT.

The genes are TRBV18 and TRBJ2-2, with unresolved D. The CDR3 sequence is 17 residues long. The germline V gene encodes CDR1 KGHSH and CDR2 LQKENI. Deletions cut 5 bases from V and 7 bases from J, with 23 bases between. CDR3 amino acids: CASSSQRTRLYGGELFF. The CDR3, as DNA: TGTGCCAGCTCATCACAACGGACCAGGCTATATGGCGGGGAGCTGTTTTTT.

CDR3 protein: CASSSTGTANNEQFF. CDR3 coding DNA: TGTGCCAGCAGCTCGACCGGGACAGCCAACAATGAGCAGTTCTTC. The gene calls are TRBV7-9 and TRBJ2-1, with 7 bases lining up with TRBD1. The germline gives CDR1 SEHNR, CDR2 FQNEAQ (reference sequence). CDR3 length equals 15 residues. V shed 4 bases, J shed 5 bases, and the junction held 8 bases outside the gene matches. Using reference TRBV7-9 and TRBJ2-1 for the parts outside the CDR3, the full variable domain is DTGVSQNPRHKITKRGQNVTFRCDPISEHNRLYWYRQTLGQGPEFLTYFQNEAQLEKSRLLSDRFSAERPKGSFSTLEIQRTEQGDSAMYLCASSSTGTANNEQFFGPGTRLTVL.

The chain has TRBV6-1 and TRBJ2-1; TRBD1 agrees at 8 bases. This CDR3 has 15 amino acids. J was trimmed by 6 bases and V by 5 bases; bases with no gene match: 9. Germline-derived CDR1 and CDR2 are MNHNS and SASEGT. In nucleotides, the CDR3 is TGTGCCAGCAGTAGGGATGGACAGGGATTCAATGAGCAGTTCTTC. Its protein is CASSRDGQGFNEQFF.

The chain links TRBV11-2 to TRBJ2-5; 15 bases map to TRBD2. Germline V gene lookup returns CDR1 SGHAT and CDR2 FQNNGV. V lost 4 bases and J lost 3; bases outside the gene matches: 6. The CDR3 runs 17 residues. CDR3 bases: TGTGCCAGCAGCTCTGGGACTAGCGGGAGGAGGAAAGAGACCCAGTACTTC. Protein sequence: CASSSGTSGRRKETQYF.

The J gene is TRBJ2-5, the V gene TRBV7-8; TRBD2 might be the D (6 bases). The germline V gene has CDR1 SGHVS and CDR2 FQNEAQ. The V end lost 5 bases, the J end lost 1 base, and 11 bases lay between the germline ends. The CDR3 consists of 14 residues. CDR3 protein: CASSLTRFQETQYF. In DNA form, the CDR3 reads TGTGCCAGCAGCCTGACTAGGTTCCAAGAGACCCAGTACTTC.

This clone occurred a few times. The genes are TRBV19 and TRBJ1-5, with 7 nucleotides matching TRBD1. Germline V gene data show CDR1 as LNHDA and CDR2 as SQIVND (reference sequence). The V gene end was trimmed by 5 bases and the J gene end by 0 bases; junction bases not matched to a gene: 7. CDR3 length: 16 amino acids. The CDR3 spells CASSLDRRYSNQPQHF. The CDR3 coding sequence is TGTGCCAGTAGTCTGGACAGGAGGTATAGCAATCAGCCCCAGCATTTT.

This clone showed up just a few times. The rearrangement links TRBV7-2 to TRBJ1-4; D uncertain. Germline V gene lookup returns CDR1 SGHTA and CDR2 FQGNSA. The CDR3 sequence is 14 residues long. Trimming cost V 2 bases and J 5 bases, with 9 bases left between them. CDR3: CASSLMGWNEKLFF. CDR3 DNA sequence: TGTGCCAGCAGCTTAATGGGGTGGAATGAAAAACTGTTTTTT. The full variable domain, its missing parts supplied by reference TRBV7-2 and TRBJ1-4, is GAGVSQSPSNKVTEKGKDVELRCDPISGHTALYWYRQSLGQGLEFLIYFQGNSAPDKSGLPSDRFSAERTGGSVSTLTIQRTQQEDSAVYLCASSLMGWNEKLFFGSGTQLSVL.

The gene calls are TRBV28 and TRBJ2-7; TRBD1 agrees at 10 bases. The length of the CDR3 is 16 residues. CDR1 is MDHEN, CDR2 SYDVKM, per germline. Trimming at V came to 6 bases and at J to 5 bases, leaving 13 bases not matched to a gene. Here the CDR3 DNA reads TGTGCCAGCAGCCCACCGGGACAGGGGATCAGGAACGAGCAGTACTTC. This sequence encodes CASSPPGQGIRNEQYF.

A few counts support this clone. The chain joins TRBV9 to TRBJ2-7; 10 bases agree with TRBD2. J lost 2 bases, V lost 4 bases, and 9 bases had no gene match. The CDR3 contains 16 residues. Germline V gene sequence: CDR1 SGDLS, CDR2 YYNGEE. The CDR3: CASSPHSGTSAYEQYF. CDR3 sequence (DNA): TGTGCCAGCAGCCCCCATAGTGGGACTAGCGCCTACGAGCAGTACTTC.

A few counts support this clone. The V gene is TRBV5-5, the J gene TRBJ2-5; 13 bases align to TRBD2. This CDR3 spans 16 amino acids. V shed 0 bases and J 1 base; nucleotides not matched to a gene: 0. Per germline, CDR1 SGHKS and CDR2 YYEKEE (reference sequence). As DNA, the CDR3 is TGTGCCAGCAGCTTGGGACTAGCGGGAGGCCAAGAGACCCAGTACTTC. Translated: CASSLGLAGGQETQYF. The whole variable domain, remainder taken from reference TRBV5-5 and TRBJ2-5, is DAGVTQSPTHLIKTRGQQVTLRCSPISGHKSVSWYQQVLGQGPQFIFQYYEKEERGRGNFPDRFSARQFPNYSSELNVNALLLGDSALYLCASSLGLAGGQETQYFGPGTRLLVL.